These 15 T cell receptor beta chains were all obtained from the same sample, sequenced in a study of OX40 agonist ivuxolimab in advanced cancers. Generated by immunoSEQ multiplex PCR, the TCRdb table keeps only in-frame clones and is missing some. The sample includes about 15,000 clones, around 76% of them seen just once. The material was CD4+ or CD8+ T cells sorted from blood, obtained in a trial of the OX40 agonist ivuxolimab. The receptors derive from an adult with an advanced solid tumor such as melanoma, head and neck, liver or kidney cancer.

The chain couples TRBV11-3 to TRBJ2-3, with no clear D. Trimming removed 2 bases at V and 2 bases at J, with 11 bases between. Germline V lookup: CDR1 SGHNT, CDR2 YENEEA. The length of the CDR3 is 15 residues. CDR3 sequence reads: CASSLMSMDTDTQYF. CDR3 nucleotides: TGTGCCAGCAGCTTAATGAGTATGGACACAGATACGCAGTATTTT.

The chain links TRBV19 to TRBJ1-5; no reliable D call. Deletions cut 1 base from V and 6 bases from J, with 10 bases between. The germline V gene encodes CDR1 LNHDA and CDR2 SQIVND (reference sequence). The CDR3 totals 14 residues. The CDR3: CASSIGRRGQPQHF. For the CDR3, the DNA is TGTGCCAGTAGTATAGGTCGCCGAGGTCAGCCCCAGCATTTT.

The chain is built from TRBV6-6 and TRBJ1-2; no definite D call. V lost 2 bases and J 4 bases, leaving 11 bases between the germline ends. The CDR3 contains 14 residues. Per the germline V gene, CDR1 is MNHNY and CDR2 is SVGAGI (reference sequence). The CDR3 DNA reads TGTGCCAGCAGTTACGCGGGAGGCTTCTATGGCTACACCTTC. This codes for CASSYAGGFYGYTF.

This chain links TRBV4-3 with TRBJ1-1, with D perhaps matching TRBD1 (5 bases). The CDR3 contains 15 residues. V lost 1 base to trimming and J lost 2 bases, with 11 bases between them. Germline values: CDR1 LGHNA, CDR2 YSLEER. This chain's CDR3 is CASSQGVTDNTEAFF. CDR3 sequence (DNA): TGCGCCAGCAGCCAAGGTGTGACAGATAACACTGAAGCTTTCTTT.

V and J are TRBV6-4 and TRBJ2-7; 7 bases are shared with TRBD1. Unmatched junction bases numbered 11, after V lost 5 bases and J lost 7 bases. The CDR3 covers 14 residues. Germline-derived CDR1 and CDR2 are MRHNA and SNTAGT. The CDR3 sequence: CASSPTGRAEEQYF. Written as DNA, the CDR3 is TGTGCCAGCAGTCCGACAGGGCGCGCGGAGGAGCAGTACTTC.

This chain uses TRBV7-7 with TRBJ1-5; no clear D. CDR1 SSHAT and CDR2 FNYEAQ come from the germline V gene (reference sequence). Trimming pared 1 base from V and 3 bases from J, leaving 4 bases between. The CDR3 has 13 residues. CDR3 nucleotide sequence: TGTGCCAGCAGCTTAGGACCCAATCAGCCCCAGCATTTT. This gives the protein CASSLGPNQPQHF. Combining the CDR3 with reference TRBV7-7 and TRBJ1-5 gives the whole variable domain GAGVSQSPRYKVTKRGQDVTLRCDPISSHATLYWYQQALGQGPEFLTYFNYEAQPDKSGLPSDRFSAERPEGSISTLTIQRTEQRDSAMYRCASSLGPNQPQHFGDGTRLSIL.

The DNA of the CDR3 is TGTGCCAGCAGCCTAGCGGGATCGACCACAGATACGCAGTATTTT. Translating gives CASSLAGSTTDTQYF. The V call is TRBV11-2, the J call TRBJ2-3, with 9 bases fitting TRBD2. Germline-derived CDR1 and CDR2 are SGHAT and FQNNGV. The CDR3 is made up of 15 amino acids. The V and J ends lost 5 bases and 2 bases, in that order; junction bases with no gene match: 5.

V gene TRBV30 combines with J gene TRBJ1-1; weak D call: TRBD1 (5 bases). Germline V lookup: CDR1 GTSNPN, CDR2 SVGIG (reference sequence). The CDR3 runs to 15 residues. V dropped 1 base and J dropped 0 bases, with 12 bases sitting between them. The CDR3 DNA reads TGTGCCTGGAGTGCAGGGACGGTAATGAACACTGAAGCTTTCTTT. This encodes CAWSAGTVMNTEAFF.

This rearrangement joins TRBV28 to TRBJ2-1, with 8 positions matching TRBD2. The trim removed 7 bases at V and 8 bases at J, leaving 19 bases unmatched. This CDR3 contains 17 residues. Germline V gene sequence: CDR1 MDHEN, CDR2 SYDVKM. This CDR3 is CASIWNQAGEVGDEQFF. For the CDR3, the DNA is TGTGCCAGCATTTGGAATCAAGCGGGAGAAGTTGGGGATGAGCAGTTCTTC.

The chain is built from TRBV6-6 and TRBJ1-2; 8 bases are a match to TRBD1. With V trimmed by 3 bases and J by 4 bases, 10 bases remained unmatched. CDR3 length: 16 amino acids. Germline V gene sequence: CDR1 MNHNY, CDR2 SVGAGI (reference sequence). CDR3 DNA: TGTGCCAGCAGTTATAGCGGACAGGGAGACCTCTATGGCTACACCTTC. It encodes CASSYSGQGDLYGYTF.

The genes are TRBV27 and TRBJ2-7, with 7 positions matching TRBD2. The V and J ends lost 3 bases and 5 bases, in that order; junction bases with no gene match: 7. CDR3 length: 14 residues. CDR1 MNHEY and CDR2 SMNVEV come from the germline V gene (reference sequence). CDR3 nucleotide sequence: TGTGCCAGCAGTTTTCTCGCGGGAGTAAACGAGCAGTACTTC. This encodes CASSFLAGVNEQYF.

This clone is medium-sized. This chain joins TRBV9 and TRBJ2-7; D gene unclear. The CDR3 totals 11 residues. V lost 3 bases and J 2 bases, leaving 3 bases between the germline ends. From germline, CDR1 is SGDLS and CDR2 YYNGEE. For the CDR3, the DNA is TGTGCCAGCAGCGCCACCTACGAGCAGTACTTC. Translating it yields CASSATYEQYF.

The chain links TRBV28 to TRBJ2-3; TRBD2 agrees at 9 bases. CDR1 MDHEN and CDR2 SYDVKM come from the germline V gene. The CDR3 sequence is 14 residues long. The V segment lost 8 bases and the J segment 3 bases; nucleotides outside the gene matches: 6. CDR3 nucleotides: TGTGCCAGCCTTAGCGGGGGAGCAACAGATACGCAGTATTTT. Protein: CASLSGGATDTQYF.

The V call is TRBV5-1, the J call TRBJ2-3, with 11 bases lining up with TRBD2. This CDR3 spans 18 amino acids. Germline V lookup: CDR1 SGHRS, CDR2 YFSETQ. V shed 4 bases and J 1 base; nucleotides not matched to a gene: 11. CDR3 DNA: TGCGCCAGCAGCCCGGGACTAGCGGTTTCTATTCGCACAGATACGCAGTATTTT. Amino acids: CASSPGLAVSIRTDTQYF.

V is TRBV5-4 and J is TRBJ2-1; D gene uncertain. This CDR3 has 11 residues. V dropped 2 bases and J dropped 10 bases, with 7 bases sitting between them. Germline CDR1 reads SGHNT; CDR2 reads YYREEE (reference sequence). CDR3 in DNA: TGTGCCAGCAGCTTCGGTTGGGAGCAGTTCTTC. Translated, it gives CASSFGWEQFF.